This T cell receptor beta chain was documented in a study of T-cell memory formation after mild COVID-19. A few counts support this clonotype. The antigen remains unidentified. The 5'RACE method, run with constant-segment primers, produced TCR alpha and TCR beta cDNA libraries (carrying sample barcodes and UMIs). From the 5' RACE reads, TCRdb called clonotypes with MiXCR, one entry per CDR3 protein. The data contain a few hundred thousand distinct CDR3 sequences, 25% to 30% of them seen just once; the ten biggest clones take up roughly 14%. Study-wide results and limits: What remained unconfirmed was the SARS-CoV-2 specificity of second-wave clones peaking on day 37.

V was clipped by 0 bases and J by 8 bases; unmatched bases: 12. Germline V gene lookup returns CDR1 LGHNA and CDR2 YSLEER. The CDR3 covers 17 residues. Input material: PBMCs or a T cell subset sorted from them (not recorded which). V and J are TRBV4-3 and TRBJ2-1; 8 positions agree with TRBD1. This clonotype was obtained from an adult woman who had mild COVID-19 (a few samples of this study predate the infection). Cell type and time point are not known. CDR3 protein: CASSQDRTGTQWDEQFF. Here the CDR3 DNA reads TGCGCCAGCAGCCAAGATAGGACAGGGACTCAATGGGATGAGCAGTTCTTC.